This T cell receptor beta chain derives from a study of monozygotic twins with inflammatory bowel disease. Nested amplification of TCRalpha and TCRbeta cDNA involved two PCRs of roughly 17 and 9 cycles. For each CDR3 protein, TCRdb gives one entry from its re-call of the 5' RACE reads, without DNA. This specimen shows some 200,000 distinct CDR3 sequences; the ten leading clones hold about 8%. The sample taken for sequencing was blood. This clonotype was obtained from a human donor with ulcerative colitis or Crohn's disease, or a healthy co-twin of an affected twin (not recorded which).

CDR3 loop: CSVSPGIGWGYEQYF. The chain uses TRBV29-1 and TRBJ2-7; TCRdb's assignment of TRBD1 cannot be checked, as there is no DNA. The CDR3 spans 15 residues. The germline V gene has CDR1 SQVTM and CDR2 ANQGSEA.